These T cell receptor beta chains were read from a single sample in a study of blood T cell repertoires in COVID-19. Profiling relied on immunoSEQ multiplex PCR, and the TCRdb table lists in-frame clones only, not all of them. The sample consists of approximately 71,000 clones, 85% to 90% of them appearing once. Specimen: peripheral blood. The receptors come from a man aged 50-60 years with acute or convalescent COVID-19. CDR3s include the opening cysteine and the closing phenylalanine or tryptophan. The order of the fields is clone size, J gene, D gene, V gene, CDR3 protein, CDR3 DNA. A D gene is named only where the DNA matches it firmly. A row's size may be missing; if present it is once, few, many or a size class.

NA TRBJ1-1 TRBD1 TRBV19 CASTRRGTGRANTEAFF TGTGCCAGTACAAGAAGGGGGACAGGGAGGGCGAACACTGAAGCTTTCTTT
few TRBJ2-7 NA TRBV5-4 CASSLRDTGYEQYF TGTGCCAGCAGCCTCCGGGACACCGGTTACGAGCAGTACTTC
NA TRBJ1-1 NA TRBV6-5 CASSTGTTNTEAFF TGTGCCAGCAGTACCGGGACAACGAACACTGAAGCTTTCTTT
NA TRBJ2-2 TRBD2 TRBV18 CASSPRRGGNTGELFF TGTGCCAGCTCACCAAGGCGCGGGGGGAACACCGGGGAGCTGTTTTTT
NA TRBJ2-1 TRBD2 TRBV10-1 CASRTLAGAYNEQFF TGCGCCAGCAGGACTCTAGCGGGAGCGTACAATGAGCAGTTCTTC
few TRBJ1-6 TRBD1 TRBV20-1 CSASTGGTNSPLHF TGCAGTGCTAGTACAGGGGGCACTAATTCACCCCTCCACTTT
NA TRBJ1-4 NA TRBV27 CASSWGGEKLFF TGTGCCAGCAGTTGGGGCGGAGAAAAACTGTTTTTT
NA TRBJ1-5 NA TRBV6-5 CASTYGGAQHF TGTGCCAGCACCTACGGCGGTGCCCAGCATTTT
NA TRBJ2-3 NA TRBV3-1/TRBV3-2 CASSPYGADTQYF TGTGCCAGCAGCCCCTACGGGGCAGATACGCAGTATTTT
NA TRBJ2-7 NA TRBV19 CASSSQGVEQYF TGTGCCAGTAGTTCCCAGGGTGTGGAGCAGTACTTC
NA TRBJ1-2 TRBD1 TRBV7-9 CASSLAGPRDRDGYTF TGTGCCAGCAGCTTAGCTGGCCCCCGGGACAGGGACGGCTACACCTTC
NA TRBJ1-4 NA TRBV7-9 CASSFVTTNEKLFF TGTGCCAGCAGCTTCGTAACAACTAATGAAAAACTGTTTTTT
NA TRBJ1-1 NA TRBV7-9 CASSQQLMNTEAFF TGTGCCAGCAGCCAACAGTTGATGAACACTGAAGCTTTCTTT
NA TRBJ2-3 NA TRBV5-1 CASSSGDFTDTQYF TGCGCCAGCAGCTCCGGGGACTTCACAGATACGCAGTATTTT
NA TRBJ1-1 NA TRBV4-1 CASSQDRTDTEAFF TGCGCCAGCAGCCAAGATAGAACCGACACTGAAGCTTTCTTT
NA TRBJ1-2 TRBD1 TRBV28 CASSLSDRGYGYTF TGTGCCAGCAGTTTATCGGACAGGGGCTATGGCTACACCTTC